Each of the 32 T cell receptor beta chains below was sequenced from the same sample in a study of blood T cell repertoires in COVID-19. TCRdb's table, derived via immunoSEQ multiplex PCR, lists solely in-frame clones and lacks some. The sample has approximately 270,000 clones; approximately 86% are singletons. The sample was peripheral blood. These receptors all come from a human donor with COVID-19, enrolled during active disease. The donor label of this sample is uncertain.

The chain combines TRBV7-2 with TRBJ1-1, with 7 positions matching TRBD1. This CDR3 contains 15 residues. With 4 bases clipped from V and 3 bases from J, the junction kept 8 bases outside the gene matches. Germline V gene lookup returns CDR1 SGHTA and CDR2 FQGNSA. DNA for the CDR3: TGTGCCAGCAGCTCCCTTAGGACAGGCGACACTGAAGCTTTCTTT. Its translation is CASSSLRTGDTEAFF.

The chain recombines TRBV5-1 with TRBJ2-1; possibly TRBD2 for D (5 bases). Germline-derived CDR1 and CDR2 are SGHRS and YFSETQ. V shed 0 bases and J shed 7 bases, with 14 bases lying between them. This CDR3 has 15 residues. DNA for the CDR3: TGCGCCAGCAGCTTGGCTCGAGGGCCGTCGAATGAGCAGTTCTTC. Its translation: CASSLARGPSNEQFF.

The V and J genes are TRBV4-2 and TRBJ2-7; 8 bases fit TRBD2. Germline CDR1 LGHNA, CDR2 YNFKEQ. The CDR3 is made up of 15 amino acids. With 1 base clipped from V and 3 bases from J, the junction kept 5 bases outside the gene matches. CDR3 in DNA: TGTGCCAGCAGCCAAGGGGCGGGAGGCTTCTACGAGCAGTACTTC. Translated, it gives CASSQGAGGFYEQYF.

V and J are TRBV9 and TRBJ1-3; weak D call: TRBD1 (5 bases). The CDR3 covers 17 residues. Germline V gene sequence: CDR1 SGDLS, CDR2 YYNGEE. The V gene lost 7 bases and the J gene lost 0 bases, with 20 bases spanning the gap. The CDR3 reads CASSPGGGRSSGNTIYF. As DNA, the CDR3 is TGTGCCAGCTCGCCTGGGGGGGGACGAAGCTCTGGAAACACCATATATTTT. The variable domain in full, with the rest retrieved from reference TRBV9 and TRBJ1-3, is DSGVTQTPKHLITATGQRVTLRCSPRSGDLSVYWYQQSLDQGLQFLIQYYNGEERAKGNILERFSAQQFPDLHSELNLSSLELGDSALYFCASSPGGGRSSGNTIYFGEGSWLTVV.

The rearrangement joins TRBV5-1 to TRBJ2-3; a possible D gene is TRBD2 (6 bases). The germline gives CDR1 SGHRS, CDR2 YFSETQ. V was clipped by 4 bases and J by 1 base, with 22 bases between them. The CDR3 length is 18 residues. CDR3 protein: CASSPGTRWGEGTDTQYF. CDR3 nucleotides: TGCGCCAGCAGCCCCGGAACCCGCTGGGGGGAGGGCACAGATACGCAGTATTTT.

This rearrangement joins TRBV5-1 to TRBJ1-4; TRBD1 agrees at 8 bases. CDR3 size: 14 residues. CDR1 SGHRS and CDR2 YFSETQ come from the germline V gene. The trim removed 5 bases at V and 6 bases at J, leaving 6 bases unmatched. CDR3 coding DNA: TGCGCCAGCAGACCGGGACAGGAAGATGAAAAACTGTTTTTT. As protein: CASRPGQEDEKLFF.

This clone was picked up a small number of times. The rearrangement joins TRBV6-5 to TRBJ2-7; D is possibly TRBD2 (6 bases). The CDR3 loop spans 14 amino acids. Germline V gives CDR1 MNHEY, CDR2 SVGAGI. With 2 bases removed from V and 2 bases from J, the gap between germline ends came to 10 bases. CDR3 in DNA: TGTGCCAGCAGTTACAACCGGGAGCCCTACGAGCAGTACTTC. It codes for CASSYNREPYEQYF.

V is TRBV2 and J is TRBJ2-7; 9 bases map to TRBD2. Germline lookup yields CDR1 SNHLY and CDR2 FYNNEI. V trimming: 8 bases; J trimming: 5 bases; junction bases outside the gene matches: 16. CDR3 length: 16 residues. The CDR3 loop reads CASRQRVAGGPHEQYF. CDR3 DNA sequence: TGTGCCAGCCGCCAGAGGGTGGCGGGAGGGCCACACGAGCAGTACTTC.

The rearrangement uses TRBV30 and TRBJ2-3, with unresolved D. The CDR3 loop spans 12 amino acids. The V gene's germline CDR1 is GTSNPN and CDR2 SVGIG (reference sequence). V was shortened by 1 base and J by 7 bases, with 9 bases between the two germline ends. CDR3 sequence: CAWSAGGNTQYF. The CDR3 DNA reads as TGTGCCTGGAGTGCAGGTGGAAATACGCAGTATTTT.

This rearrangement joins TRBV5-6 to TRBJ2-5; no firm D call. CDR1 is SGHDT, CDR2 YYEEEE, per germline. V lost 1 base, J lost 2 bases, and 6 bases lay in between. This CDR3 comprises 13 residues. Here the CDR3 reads CASSLSPQETQYF. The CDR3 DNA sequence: TGTGCCAGCAGCTTGTCCCCACAAGAGACCCAGTACTTC.

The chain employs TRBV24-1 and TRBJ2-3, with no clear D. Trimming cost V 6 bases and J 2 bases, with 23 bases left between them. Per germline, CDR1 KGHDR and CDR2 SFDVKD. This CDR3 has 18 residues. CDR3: CATSSQPPGLDPTDTQYF. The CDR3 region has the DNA TGTGCCACCAGTTCACAACCGCCGGGTCTCGACCCCACAGATACGCAGTATTTT.

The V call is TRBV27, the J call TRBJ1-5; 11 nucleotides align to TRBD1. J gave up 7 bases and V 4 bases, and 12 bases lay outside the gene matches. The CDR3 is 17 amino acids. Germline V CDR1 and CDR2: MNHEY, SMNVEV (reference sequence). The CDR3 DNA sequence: TGTGCCAGCAGTTCCGGACAGGGGGCGCCCCGGGGGCAGCCCCAGCATTTT. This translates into CASSSGQGAPRGQPQHF.

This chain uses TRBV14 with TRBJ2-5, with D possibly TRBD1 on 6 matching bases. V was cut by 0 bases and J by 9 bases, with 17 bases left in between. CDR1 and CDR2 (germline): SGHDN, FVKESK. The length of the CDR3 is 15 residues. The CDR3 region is CASSQDAQGFRSQYF. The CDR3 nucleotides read TGTGCCAGCAGCCAAGATGCACAGGGCTTCAGGTCCCAGTACTTC.

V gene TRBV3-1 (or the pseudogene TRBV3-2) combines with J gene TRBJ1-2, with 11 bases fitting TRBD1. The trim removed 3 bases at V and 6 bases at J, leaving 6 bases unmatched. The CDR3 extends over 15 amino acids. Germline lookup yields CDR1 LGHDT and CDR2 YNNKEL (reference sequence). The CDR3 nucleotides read TGTGCCAGCAGCCAGGCGGACAGGGGGCGGCATGGCTACACCTTC. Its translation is CASSQADRGRHGYTF.

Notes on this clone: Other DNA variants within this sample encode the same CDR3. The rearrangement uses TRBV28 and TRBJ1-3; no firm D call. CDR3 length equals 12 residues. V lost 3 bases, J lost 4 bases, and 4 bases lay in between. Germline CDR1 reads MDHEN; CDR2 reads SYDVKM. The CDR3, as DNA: TGTGCCAGCAGTTTGAGAGGAAACACCATATATTTT. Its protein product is CASSLRGNTIYF.

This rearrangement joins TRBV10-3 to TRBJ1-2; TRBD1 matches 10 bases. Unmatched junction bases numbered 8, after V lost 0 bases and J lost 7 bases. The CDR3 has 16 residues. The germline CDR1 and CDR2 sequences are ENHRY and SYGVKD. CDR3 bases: TGTGCCATCAGTGAGTCGAAGACAGGGGGCGCCGGTGGCTACACCTTC. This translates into CAISESKTGGAGGYTF.

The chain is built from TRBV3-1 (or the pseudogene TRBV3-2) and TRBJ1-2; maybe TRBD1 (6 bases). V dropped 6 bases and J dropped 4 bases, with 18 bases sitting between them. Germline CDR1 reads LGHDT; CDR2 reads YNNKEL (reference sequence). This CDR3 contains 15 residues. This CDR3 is CASRTSVQGSYGYTF. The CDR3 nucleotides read TGTGCCAGCAGAACCTCGGTACAGGGCAGCTATGGCTACACCTTC.

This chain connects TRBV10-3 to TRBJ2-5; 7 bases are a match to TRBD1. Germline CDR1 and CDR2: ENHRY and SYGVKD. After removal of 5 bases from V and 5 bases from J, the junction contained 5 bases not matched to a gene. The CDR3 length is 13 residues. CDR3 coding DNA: TGTGCCATCAGTACAGGGGATCAGGAGACCCAGTACTTC. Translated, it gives CAISTGDQETQYF.

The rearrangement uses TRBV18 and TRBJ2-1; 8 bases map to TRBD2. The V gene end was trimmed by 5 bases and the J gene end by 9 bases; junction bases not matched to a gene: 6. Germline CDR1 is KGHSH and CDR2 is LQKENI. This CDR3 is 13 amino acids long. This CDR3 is CASSVGLEVEQFF. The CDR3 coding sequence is TGTGCCAGCTCAGTGGGACTAGAGGTTGAGCAGTTCTTC. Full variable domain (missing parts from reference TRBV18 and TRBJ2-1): NAGVMQNPRHLVRRRGQEARLRCSPMKGHSHVYWYRQLPEEGLKFMVYLQKENIIDESGMPKERFSAEFPKEGPSILRIQQVVRGDSAAYFCASSVGLEVEQFFGPGTRLTVL.

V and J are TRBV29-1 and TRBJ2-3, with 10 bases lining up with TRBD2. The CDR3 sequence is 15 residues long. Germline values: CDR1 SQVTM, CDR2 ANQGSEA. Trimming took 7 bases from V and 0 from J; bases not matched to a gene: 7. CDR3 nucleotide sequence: TGCAGCGCCGAACTAGCGGGGTCTAGCACAGATACGCAGTATTTT. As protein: CSAELAGSSTDTQYF.

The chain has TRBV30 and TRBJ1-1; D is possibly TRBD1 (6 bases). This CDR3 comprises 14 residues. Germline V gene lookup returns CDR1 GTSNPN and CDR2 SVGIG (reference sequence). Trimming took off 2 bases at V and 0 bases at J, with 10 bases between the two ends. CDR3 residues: CAWSRGQLNTEAFF. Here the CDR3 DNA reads TGTGCCTGGAGTAGGGGACAACTGAACACTGAAGCTTTCTTT.

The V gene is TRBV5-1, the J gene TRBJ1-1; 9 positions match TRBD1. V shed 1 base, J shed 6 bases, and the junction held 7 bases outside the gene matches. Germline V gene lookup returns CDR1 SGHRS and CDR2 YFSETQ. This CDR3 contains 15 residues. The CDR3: CASSLPGQGTPEAFF. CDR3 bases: TGCGCCAGCAGCTTGCCGGGACAGGGTACCCCTGAAGCTTTCTTT.

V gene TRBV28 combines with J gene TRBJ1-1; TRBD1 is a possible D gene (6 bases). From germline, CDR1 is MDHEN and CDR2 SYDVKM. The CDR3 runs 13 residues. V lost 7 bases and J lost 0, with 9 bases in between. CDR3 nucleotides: TGTGCCAGCAAATGGGGGCTGAACACTGAAGCTTTCTTT. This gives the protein CASKWGLNTEAFF.

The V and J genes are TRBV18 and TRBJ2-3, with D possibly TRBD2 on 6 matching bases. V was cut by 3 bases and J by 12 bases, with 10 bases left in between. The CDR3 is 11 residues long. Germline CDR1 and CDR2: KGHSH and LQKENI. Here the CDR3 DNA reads TGTGCCAGCTCACCGGGACTTAACCAGTATTTT. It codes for CASSPGLNQYF.

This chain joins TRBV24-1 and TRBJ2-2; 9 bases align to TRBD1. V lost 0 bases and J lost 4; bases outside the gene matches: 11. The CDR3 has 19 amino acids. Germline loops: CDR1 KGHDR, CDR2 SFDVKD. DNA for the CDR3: TGTGCCACCAGTGATTTGAGCCCCGGGACAGGGAGTCCCACCGGGGAGCTGTTTTTT. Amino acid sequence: CATSDLSPGTGSPTGELFF.

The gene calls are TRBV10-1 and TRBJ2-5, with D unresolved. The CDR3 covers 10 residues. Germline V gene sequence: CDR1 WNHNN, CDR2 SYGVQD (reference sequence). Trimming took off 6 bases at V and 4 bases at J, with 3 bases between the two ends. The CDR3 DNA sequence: TGCGCCAGCAGCTCAGAGACCCAGTACTTC. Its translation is CASSSETQYF.

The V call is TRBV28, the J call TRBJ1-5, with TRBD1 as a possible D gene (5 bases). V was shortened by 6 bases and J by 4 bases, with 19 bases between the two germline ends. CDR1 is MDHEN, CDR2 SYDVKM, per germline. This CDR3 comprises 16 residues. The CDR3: CASSRSGAVENQPQHF. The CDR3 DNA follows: TGTGCCAGCAGCCGAAGCGGGGCAGTCGAGAATCAGCCCCAGCATTTT.

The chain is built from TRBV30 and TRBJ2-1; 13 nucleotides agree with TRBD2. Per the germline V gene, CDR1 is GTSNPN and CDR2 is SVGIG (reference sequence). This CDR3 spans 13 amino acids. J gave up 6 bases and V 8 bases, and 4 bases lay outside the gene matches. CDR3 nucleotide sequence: TGTGCCCTCGGACTAGCGGGAGTCAATGAGCAGTTCTTC. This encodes CALGLAGVNEQFF.

The CDR3 sequence: CASSMGGGRATDTQYF. CDR3 DNA sequence: TGTGCCAGTAGTATGGGTGGCGGGAGGGCCACAGATACGCAGTATTTT. This chain links TRBV19 with TRBJ2-3; 9 bases line up with TRBD2. J lost 2 bases, V lost 3 bases, and 6 bases had no gene match. In germline, CDR1 is LNHDA, CDR2 SQIVND (reference sequence). This CDR3 spans 16 amino acids.

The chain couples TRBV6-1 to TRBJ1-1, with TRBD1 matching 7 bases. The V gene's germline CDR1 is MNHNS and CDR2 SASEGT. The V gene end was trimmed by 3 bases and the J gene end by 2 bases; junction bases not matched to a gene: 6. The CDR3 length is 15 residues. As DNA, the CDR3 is TGTGCCAGCAGTGATGGGGGGACAGTTAACACTGAAGCTTTCTTT. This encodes CASSDGGTVNTEAFF.

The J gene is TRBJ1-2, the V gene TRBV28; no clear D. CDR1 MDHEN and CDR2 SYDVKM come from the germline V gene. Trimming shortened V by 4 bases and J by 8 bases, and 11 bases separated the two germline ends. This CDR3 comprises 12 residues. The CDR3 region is CASSSPLGGYTF. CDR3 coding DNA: TGTGCCAGCAGTTCCCCCCTAGGCGGCTACACCTTC.

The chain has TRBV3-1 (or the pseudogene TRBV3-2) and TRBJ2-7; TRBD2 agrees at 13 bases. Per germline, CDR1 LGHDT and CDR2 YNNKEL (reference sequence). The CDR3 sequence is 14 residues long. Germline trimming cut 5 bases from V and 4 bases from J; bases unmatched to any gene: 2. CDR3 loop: CASSRTSGRYEQYF. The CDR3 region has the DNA TGTGCCAGCAGCAGGACTAGCGGGAGATACGAGCAGTACTTC.